Listed below are T cell receptor beta chains from one sample, sequenced in a study of T cell changes during pregnancy in multiple sclerosis. TCRdb keeps only in-frame clones here, not all; method: immunoSEQ multiplex PCR. The sample lists around 130,000 clones, around 97% occurring once. This material consisted of peripheral blood, taken after pregnancy. These receptors came from a female donor with multiple sclerosis, enrolled in a pregnancy study. The CDR3 runs from the conserved cysteine through the conserved F or W.

V gene: TRBV6-6; J gene: TRBJ2-7; CDR3 protein: CASSLDWVGSYEQYF
V gene: TRBV5-1; J gene: TRBJ2-3; CDR3 protein: CASSWTSGSTDTQYF
V gene: TRBV18; J gene: TRBJ2-6; CDR3 protein: CASSSGQGMTGANVLTF
V gene: TRBV19; J gene: TRBJ2-7; CDR3 protein: CASSILLNSYEQYF
V gene: TRBV7-8; J gene: TRBJ2-1; CDR3 protein: CASSPRRVFERDEQFF
V gene: TRBV21-1; J gene: TRBJ1-1; CDR3 protein: CASSTPNRGEAFF
V gene: TRBV6-5; J gene: TRBJ1-4; CDR3 protein: CASSYSRGGKEKLFF
V gene: TRBV21-1; J gene: TRBJ2-3; CDR3 protein: CASTRLAGVRGELPDTQYF
V gene: TRBV6-5; J gene: TRBJ1-1; CDR3 protein: CASSYGLGGRAFF
V gene: TRBV27; J gene: TRBJ1-1; CDR3 protein: CASSFVPGNTEAFF
V gene: TRBV7-2; J gene: TRBJ1-4; CDR3 protein: CASSHEGNEKLFF
V gene: TRBV6-5; J gene: TRBJ1-4; CDR3 protein: CASSEGGRAEKLFF
V gene: TRBV29-1; J gene: TRBJ2-7; CDR3 protein: CSVDTDRGDEQYF
V gene: TRBV5-6; J gene: TRBJ2-4; CDR3 protein: CASGFRGSRVFENIQYF
V gene: TRBV7-3; J gene: TRBJ1-2; CDR3 protein: CASSSGPGEGYTF
V gene: TRBV15; J gene: TRBJ2-5; CDR3 protein: CATSRDRGLETQYF
V gene: TRBV7-2; J gene: TRBJ1-2; CDR3 protein: CASSLSNRMYGYTF
V gene: TRBV28; J gene: TRBJ1-1; CDR3 protein: CASMFGGVLGGEAFF
V gene: TRBV28; J gene: TRBJ2-7; CDR3 protein: CASSLRGSYEQYF
V gene: TRBV5-1; J gene: TRBJ1-1; CDR3 protein: CASSLDRGALDTEAFF
V gene: TRBV7-2; J gene: TRBJ2-5; CDR3 protein: CASSLRRSQETQYF
V gene: TRBV7-2; J gene: TRBJ1-1; CDR3 protein: CASSFGQPSTEAFF
V gene: TRBV11-2; J gene: TRBJ2-2; CDR3 protein: CASRALWGGDTGELFF
V gene: TRBV5-1; J gene: TRBJ2-7; CDR3 protein: CASKLRQGLDEQYF
V gene: TRBV6-5; J gene: TRBJ2-7; CDR3 protein: CASSYSAGLLIVEQYF
V gene: TRBV28; J gene: TRBJ2-7; CDR3 protein: CASSLARLAGEQYF
V gene: TRBV15; J gene: TRBJ2-5; CDR3 protein: CATSRDPQRPSGVRETQYF
V gene: TRBV7-8; J gene: TRBJ2-1; CDR3 protein: CASSPDGLAGGNEQFF
V gene: TRBV18; J gene: TRBJ2-5; CDR3 protein: CASSPKAGETQYF
V gene: TRBV27; J gene: TRBJ2-1; CDR3 protein: CASSLSSGNEQFF
V gene: TRBV28; J gene: TRBJ2-3; CDR3 protein: CASSFPDRGLDTQYF
V gene: TRBV6-6; J gene: TRBJ1-1; CDR3 protein: CASSYGTGEAFF
V gene: TRBV28; J gene: TRBJ2-3; CDR3 protein: CASNLGLAGLDTQYF
V gene: TRBV6-1; J gene: TRBJ1-5; CDR3 protein: CASRPGQGRNQPQHF
V gene: TRBV6-4; J gene: TRBJ2-2; CDR3 protein: CASRGKGLLEPGELFF
V gene: TRBV15; J gene: TRBJ1-4; CDR3 protein: CATAVQPRLATNEKLFF
V gene: TRBV7-7; J gene: TRBJ2-3; CDR3 protein: CASSLSSGISDTQYF
V gene: TRBV28; J gene: TRBJ1-5; CDR3 protein: CASSSPLGQGGNQPQHF
V gene: TRBV7-9; J gene: TRBJ2-7; CDR3 protein: CASSSSLSGDYEQYF
V gene: TRBV18; J gene: TRBJ1-1; CDR3 protein: CASSPRTGADSGTEAFF
V gene: TRBV19; J gene: TRBJ1-1; CDR3 protein: CASSIAWNTEAFF
V gene: TRBV7-9; J gene: TRBJ2-1; CDR3 protein: CASSPRGSGRGNEQFF
V gene: TRBV28; J gene: TRBJ2-7; CDR3 protein: CASRSTGLHEQYF
V gene: TRBV10-1; J gene: TRBJ2-5; CDR3 protein: CASSEPMTSGRGKTQYF
V gene: TRBV10-3; J gene: TRBJ2-3; CDR3 protein: CATRIAESTDTQYF
V gene: TRBV18; J gene: TRBJ2-1; CDR3 protein: CASSPATGSYNEQFF
V gene: TRBV2; J gene: TRBJ2-7; CDR3 protein: CASESGRVEQYF
V gene: TRBV7-9; J gene: TRBJ2-1; CDR3 protein: CASSLPDRVVGNEQFF
V gene: TRBV6-5; J gene: TRBJ1-5; CDR3 protein: CASRGTGGNQPQHF
V gene: TRBV5-1; J gene: TRBJ2-7; CDR3 protein: CASSSTGFTYEQYF
V gene: TRBV29-1; J gene: TRBJ2-7; CDR3 protein: CSVEMDRGLGEQYF
V gene: TRBV29-1; J gene: TRBJ1-1; CDR3 protein: CSASGTGGASTEAFF
V gene: TRBV7-2; J gene: TRBJ2-5; CDR3 protein: CASSLASGGAGSETQYF
V gene: TRBV4-2; J gene: TRBJ1-2; CDR3 protein: CASSPPAGSLFISGYTF